The clone carrying this TCR beta chain was found once. The target antigen is unknown. Trimming stripped 5 bases from V and 5 bases from J, with 15 bases between. The germline V gene encodes CDR1 MDHEN and CDR2 SYDVKM. This CDR3 is 14 amino acids long. Data came from immunoSEQ multiplex PCR; TCRdb stores just in-frame clones and leaves some out. The sample contains 85,000 to 100,000 clones, approximately 88% of which appear only once. This sample is part of a study of identifying expanded T cells in peripheral blood. The study, taken as a whole, reports: Over two and four weeks, about 15 and 19 clones changed, versus roughly 1.2 between replicates. Approximately 2-week clone count variance significantly increased as total template count grew.

No infections or other immune events were documented during collection. Sequenced material: blood. This rearrangement joins TRBV28 to TRBJ2-5, with D unresolved. This clonotype was sampled from a person between 18 and 69 years old in good health. The CDR3 coding sequence is TGTGCCAGCAGTCCCGCGTCACAGTTGGAGACCCAGTACTTC. It is translated as CASSPASQLETQYF.